This TCR beta chain was identified in a study of CD8+ T cells in alopecia areata. Sample treatment: oral pan-JAK inhibitor, 5-10 mg twice daily. Germline lookup yields CDR1 SGHRS and CDR2 YFSETQ. J lost 4 bases, V lost 0 bases, and 9 bases had no gene match. The CDR3 consists of 16 residues. RNA was isolated and reverse transcribed to cDNA, the sequencing template. Assay: immunoSEQ multiplex PCR; the TCRdb copy retains only in-frame clones and omits some. This sample has some 210,000 clones, with approximately 65% found just once. The sample in question was CD4+ T cells sorted from blood, obtained at roughly week 45, from a patient treated with tofacitinib. The chain joins TRBV5-1 to TRBJ1-2, with 7 bases lining up with TRBD1. This sequence originates from a human donor with alopecia areata. The CDR3 DNA sequence: TGCGCCAGCAGCTTGGGGGCTGGACAGGCGGCCTATGGCTACACCTTC. It translates to CASSLGAGQAAYGYTF.